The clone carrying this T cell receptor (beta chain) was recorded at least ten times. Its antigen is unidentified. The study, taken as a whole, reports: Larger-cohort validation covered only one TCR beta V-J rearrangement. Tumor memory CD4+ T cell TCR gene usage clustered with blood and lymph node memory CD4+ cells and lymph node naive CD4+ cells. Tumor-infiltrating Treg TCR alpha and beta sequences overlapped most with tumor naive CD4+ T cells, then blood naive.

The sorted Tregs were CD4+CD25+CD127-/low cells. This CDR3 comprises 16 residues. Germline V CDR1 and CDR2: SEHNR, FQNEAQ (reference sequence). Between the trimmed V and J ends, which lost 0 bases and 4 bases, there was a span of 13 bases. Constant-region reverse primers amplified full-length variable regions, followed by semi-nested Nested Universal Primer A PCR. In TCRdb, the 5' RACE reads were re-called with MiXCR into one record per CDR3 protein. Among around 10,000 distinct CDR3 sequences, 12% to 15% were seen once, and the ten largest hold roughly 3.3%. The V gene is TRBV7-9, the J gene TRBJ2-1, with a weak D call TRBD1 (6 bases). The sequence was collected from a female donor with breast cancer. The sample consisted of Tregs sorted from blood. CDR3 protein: CASSLADRGEYNEQFF. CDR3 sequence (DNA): TGTGCCAGCAGCTTAGCGGACAGAGGAGAGTACAATGAGCAGTTCTTC.